This record covers a single T cell receptor beta chain. TCRdb's table, derived via immunoSEQ multiplex PCR, lists solely in-frame clones and lacks some. Of about 1.1 million clones listed, about 80% are singletons. The sample is drawn from a study of shared clonotypes between healthy human individuals. This CDR3 has 14 amino acids. V lost 2 bases and J lost 1, with 8 bases in between. CDR1 is MNHNY, CDR2 SVGAGI, per germline (reference sequence). The chain joins TRBV6-6 to TRBJ1-1; a weak D match, TRBD1 (5 bases). The source of this sequence is a man younger than 35 in good health. Some clones in this sample may be carry-over from other donors' samples. Material for sequencing was memory CD4+ T cells from PBMCs. Subset defined: CD45RA-negative fraction. The CDR3 DNA reads as TGTGCCAGCAGTTACGGGGGGACGAACACTGAAGCTTTCTTT. Encoded protein: CASSYGGTNTEAFF.